This note documents a single TCR beta chain sequence. Methods used by the authors: Reference gene primer amplification gave estimated nucleated cell counts. The repertoire was sequenced with immunoSEQ multiplex PCR; TCRdb's copy has only in-frame clones and lacks some. V and J calls and clone size come straight from that table; D and trimming were deduced from the DNA. The sample carries roughly 250,000 clones, 75% to 90% recorded once. The CDR3 contains 13 residues. V lost 3 bases and J lost 7, with 7 bases in between. Germline V gene sequence: CDR1 MNHNS, CDR2 SASEGT. The sample is drawn from a study of blood T cell repertoires in COVID-19. This study enrolled people aged about 18 to 90 from about two dozen US geographic areas. Participants' reported clinical history set cohort assignment. Recovery meant two consecutive negative NP/OP PCR tests, professional clearance, or resolved symptoms.

The chain links TRBV6-1 to TRBJ1-6; D ambiguous. This sequence originates from a woman younger than 35 who had recovered from COVID-19. The sample taken for sequencing was PBMCs or T cells enriched from blood (not recorded which). CDR3 sequence reads: CASSDRSNSPLHF. DNA for the CDR3: TGTGCCAGCAGTGACAGGTCCAATTCACCCCTCCACTTT.